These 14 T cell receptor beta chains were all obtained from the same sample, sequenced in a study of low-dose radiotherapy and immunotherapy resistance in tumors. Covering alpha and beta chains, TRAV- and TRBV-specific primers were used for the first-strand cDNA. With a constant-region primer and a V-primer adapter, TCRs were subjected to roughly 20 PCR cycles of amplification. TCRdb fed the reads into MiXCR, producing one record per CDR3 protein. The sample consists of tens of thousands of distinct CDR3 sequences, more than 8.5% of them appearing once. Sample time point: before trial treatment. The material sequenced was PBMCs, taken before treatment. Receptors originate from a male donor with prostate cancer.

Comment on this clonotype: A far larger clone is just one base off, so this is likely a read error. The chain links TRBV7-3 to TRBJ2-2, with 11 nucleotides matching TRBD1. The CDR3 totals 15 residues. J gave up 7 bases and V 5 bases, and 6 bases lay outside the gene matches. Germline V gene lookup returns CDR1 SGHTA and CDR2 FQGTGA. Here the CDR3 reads CASSPRTGGNGELFF. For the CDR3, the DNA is TGTGCCAGCAGCCCCCGGACAGGGGGCAACGGGGAGCTGTTTTTT.

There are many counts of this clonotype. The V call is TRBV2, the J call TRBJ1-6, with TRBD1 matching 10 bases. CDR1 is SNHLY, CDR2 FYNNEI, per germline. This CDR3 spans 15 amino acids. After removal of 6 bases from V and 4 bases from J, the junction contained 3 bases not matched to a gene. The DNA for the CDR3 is TGTGCCAGCAGCCGGACAGGGGGTTATAATTCACCCCTCCACTTT. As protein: CASSRTGGYNSPLHF.

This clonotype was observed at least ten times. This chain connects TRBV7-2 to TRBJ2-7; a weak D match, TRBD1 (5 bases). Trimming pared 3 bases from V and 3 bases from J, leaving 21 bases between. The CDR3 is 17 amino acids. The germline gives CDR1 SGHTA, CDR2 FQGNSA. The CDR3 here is CASSFQNVRQGDYEQYF. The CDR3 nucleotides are TGTGCCAGCAGCTTCCAGAATGTAAGGCAAGGGGACTACGAGCAGTACTTC.

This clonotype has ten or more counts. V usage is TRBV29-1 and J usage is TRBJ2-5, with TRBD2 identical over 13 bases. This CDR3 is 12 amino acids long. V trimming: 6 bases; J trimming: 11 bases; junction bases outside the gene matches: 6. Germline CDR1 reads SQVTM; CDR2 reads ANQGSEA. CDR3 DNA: TGCAGCGTCGAGCCGGGACTAGCGGGACAGTACTTC. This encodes CSVEPGLAGQYF.

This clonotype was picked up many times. As DNA, the CDR3 is TGTGCCAGCGAAGACGTGGATGCAACTAATGAAAAACTGTTTTTT. Translating it yields CASEDVDATNEKLFF. The chain couples TRBV28 to TRBJ1-4; no firm D call. Germline values: CDR1 MDHEN, CDR2 SYDVKM. CDR3 length: 15 residues. The V gene lost 8 bases and the J gene lost 0 bases, with 13 bases spanning the gap.

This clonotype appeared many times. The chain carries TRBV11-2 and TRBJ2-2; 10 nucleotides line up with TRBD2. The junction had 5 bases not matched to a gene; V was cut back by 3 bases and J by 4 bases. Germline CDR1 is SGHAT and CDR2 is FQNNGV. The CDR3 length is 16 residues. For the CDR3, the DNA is TGTGCCAGCAGCTTGTCGGGACTAGCGAGCACCGGGGAGCTGTTTTTT. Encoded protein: CASSLSGLASTGELFF.

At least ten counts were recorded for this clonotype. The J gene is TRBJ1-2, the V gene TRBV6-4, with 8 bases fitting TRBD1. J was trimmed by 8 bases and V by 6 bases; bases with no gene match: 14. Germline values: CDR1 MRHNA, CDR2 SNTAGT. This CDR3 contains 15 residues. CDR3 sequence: CASSSTGTGGSGYTF. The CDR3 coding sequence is TGTGCCAGCAGCTCCACCGGGACAGGAGGTTCGGGCTACACCTTC.

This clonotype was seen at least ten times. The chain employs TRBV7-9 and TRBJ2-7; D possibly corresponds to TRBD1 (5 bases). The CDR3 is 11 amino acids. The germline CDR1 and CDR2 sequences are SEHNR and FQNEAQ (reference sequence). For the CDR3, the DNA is TGTGCTTGTAGGGGCTCCTACGAGCAGTACTTC. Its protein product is CACRGSYEQYF.

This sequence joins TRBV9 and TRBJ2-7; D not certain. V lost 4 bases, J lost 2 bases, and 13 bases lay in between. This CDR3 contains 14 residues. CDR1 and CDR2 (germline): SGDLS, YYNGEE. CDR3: CASSFTADPYEQYF. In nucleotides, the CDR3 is TGTGCCAGCAGCTTCACGGCGGACCCCTACGAGCAGTACTTC.

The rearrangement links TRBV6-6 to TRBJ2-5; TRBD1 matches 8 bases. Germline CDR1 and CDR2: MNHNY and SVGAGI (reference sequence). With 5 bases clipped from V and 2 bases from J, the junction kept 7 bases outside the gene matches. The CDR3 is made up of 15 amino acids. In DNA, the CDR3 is TGTGCCAGCAGTAAGGTATACAGGGGGCAAGAGACCCAGTACTTC. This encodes CASSKVYRGQETQYF.

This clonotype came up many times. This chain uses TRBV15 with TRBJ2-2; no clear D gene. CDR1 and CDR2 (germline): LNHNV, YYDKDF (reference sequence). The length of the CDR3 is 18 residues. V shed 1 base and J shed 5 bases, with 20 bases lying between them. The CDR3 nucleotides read TGTGCCACCAGCAGAGCGCAGCTGGTAGTAGTGGGAACCGGGGAGCTGTTTTTT. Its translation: CATSRAQLVVVGTGELFF.

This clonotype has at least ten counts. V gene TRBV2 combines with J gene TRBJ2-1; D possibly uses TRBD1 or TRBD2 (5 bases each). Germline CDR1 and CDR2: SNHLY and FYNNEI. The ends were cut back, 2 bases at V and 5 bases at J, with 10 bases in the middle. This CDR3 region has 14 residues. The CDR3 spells CASSEFGANNEQFF. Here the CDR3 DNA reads TGTGCCAGCAGTGAATTCGGGGCCAACAATGAGCAGTTCTTC. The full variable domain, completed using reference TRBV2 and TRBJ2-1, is EPEVTQTPSHQVTQMGQEVILRCVPISNHLYFYWYRQILGQKVEFLVSFYNNEISEKSEIFDDQFSVERPDGSNFTLKIRSTKLEDSAMYFCASSEFGANNEQFFGPGTRLTVL.

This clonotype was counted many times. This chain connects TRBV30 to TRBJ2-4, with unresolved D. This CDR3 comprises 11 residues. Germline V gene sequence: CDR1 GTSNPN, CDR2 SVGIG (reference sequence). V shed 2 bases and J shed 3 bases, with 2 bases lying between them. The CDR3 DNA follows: TGTGCCTGGAGTTACAAAAACATTCAGTACTTC. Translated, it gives CAWSYKNIQYF. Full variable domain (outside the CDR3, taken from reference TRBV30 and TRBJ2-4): SQTIHQWPATLVQPVGSPLSLECTVEGTSNPNLYWYRQAAGRGLQLLFYSVGIGQISSEVPQNLSASRPQDRQFILSSKKLLLSDSGFYLCAWSYKNIQYFGAGTRLSVL.

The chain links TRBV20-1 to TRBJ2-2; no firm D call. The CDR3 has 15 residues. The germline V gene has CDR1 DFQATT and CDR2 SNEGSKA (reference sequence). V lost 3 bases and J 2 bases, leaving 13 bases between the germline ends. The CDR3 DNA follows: TGCAGTGCTAGCTTTGGTAGGAGAAACACCGGGGAGCTGTTTTTT. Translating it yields CSASFGRRNTGELFF.